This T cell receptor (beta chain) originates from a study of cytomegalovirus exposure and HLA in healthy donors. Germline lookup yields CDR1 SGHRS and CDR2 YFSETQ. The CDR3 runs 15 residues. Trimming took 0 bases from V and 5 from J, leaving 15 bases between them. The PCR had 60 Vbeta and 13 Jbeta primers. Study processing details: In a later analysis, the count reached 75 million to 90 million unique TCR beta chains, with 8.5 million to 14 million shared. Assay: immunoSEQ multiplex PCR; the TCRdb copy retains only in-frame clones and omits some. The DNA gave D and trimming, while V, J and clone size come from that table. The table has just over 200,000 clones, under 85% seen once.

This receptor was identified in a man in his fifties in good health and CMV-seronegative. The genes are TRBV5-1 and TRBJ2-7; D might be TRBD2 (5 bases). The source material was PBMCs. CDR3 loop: CASSLGTGLADEQYF. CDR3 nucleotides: TGCGCCAGCAGCTTGGGGACGGGGTTGGCCGACGAGCAGTACTTC.